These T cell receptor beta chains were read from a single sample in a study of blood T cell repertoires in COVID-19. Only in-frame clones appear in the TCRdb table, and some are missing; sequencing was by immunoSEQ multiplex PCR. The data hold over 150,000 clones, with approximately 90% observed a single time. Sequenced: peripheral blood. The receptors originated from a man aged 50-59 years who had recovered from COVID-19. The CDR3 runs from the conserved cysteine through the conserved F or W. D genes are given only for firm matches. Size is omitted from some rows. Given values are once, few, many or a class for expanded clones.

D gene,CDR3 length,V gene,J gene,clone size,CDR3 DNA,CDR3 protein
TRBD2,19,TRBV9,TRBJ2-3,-,TGTGCCAGCAATCCAACCTCGGTAGCGGGAGTAAGAAGCACAGATACGCAGTATTTT,CASNPTSVAGVRSTDTQYF
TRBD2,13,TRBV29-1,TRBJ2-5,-,TGCAGCGTTGTCTGGGGGGGAGAGGATGGCCAGTACTTC,CSVVWGGEDGQYF
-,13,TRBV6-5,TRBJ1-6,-,TGTGCCAGCAGTCCCCAGTATAATTCACCCCTCCACTTT,CASSPQYNSPLHF
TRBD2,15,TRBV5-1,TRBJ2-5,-,TGCGCCAGCAGGACTAGCGGGAGAGGCGATGAGACCCAGTACTTC,CASRTSGRGDETQYF
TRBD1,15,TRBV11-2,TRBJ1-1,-,TGTGCCAGCAGCCAGACAGGGGGCGTCAACGCTGAAGCTTTCTTT,CASSQTGGVNAEAFF
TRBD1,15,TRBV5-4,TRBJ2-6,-,TGTGCCAGCAGCGCAGGGACAGCTGGGGCCAACGTCCTGACTTTC,CASSAGTAGANVLTF
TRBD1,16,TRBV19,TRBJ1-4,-,TGTGCCAGTAGTATAGTCACGGGACAGGGAGCCGAAAAACTGTTTTTT,CASSIVTGQGAEKLFF
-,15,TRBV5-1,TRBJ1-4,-,TGCGCCAGCAGCCGCGGGGGGGTCGAGGAGGAAAAACTGTTTTTT,CASSRGGVEEEKLFF
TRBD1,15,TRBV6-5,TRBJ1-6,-,TGTGCCAGCAGTTACTCCCGGGACAGGGACTCACCCCTCCACTTT,CASSYSRDRDSPLHF
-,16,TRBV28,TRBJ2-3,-,TGTGCCAGCAGTTTCTCCCCCGGGGAAGGTACAGATACGCAGTATTTT,CASSFSPGEGTDTQYF
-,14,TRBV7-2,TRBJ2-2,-,TGTGCCAGCAGCGTCGACACGGACACCGGGGAGCTGTTTTTT,CASSVDTDTGELFF
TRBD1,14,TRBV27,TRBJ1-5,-,TGTGCCAGGGGACAGGGGAAAGGCAATCAGCCCCAGCATTTT,CARGQGKGNQPQHF
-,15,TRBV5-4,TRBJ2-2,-,TGTGCCAGCAGCTTCCGGGGGACTCCGGGCGGGGAGCTGTTTTTT,CASSFRGTPGGELFF
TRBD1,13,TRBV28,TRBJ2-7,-,TGTGCCAGCAGTTTCCAGGGGGCATACGAGCAGTACTTC,CASSFQGAYEQYF
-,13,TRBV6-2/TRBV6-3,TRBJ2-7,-,TGTGCCAGCAGTTGGGACATGACGCACGAGCAGTACTTC,CASSWDMTHEQYF
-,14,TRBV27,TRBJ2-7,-,TGTGCCAGCAGTTTATCTCCAAAAGACTTCGAGCAGTACTTC,CASSLSPKDFEQYF
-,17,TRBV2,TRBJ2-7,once,TGTGCCAGCAGTGACGGCCTAGTGGCAGGGTCCTCCTACGAGCAGTACTTC,CASSDGLVAGSSYEQYF
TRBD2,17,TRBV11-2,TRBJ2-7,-,TGTGCCAGCAGTTTTGGACTAGCGGGGGGGAGCTCCTACGAGCAGTACTTC,CASSFGLAGGSSYEQYF
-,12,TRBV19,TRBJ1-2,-,TGTGCCAGTAGTATAGATCTTCCGCGGTACACCTTC,CASSIDLPRYTF
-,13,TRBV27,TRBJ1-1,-,TGTGCCAGCAGGCGGCTGGATGCGACTGAAGCTTTCTTT,CASRRLDATEAFF
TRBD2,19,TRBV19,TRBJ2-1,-,TGTGCCAGTAGTATAGCGGGGCTAGCGGGGGGGCTGACCTACAATGAGCAGTTCTTC,CASSIAGLAGGLTYNEQFF
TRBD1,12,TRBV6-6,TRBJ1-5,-,TGTGCCAGCAGTCGACAGGGGCAGCCCCAGCATTTT,CASSRQGQPQHF
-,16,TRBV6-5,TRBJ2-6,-,TGTGCCAGCAGTTACGGAGAGGTTTCTGGGGCCAACGTCCTGACTTTC,CASSYGEVSGANVLTF
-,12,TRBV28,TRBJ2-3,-,TGTGCCAGCAGGACAGCCCGATTGACGCAGTATTTT,CASRTARLTQYF
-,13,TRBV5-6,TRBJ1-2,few,TGTGCCAGCAGCCCGGGGACACGCTATGGCTACACCTTC,CASSPGTRYGYTF
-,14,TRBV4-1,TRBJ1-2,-,TGCGCCAGCAGCCCCTCATTGAGGGTCGTTGGCTACACCTTC,CASSPSLRVVGYTF
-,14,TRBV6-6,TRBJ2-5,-,TGTGCCAGCAGTTACCAGGGTGAAGTAGAGACCCAGTACTTC,CASSYQGEVETQYF
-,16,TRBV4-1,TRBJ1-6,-,TGCGCCAGCAGCCAAGATATTGCGGGGGTTAATTCACCCCTCCACTTT,CASSQDIAGVNSPLHF
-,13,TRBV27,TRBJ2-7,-,TGTGCCAGCAGTTTATGGAGGGACCACGAGCAGTACTTC,CASSLWRDHEQYF
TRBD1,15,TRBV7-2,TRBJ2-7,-,TGTGCCAGCAGCTTAACCGGGACAGAAGCCTACGAGCAGTACTTC,CASSLTGTEAYEQYF
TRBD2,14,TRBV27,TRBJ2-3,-,TGTGCCAGCAGTAGGGGACTAGCGGGAGATACGCAGTATTTT,CASSRGLAGDTQYF
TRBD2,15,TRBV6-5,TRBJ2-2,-,TGTGCCAGCAGTAGACTAGCGGTGAACACCGGGGAGCTGTTTTTT,CASSRLAVNTGELFF
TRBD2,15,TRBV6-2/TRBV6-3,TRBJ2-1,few,TGTGCCAGCAGTCAAAGGACTAGCAGGAACAATGAGCAGTTCTTC,CASSQRTSRNNEQFF
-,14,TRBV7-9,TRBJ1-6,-,TGTGCCAGCAGCTCCAGGGTCGGGAATTCACCCCTCCACTTT,CASSSRVGNSPLHF
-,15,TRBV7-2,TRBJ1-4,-,TGTGCCAGCAGCTTACTCCAGACAACTAATGAAAAACTGTTTTTT,CASSLLQTTNEKLFF
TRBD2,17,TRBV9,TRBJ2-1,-,TGTGCCAGCAGCGTAGGGCCTAGCGGGGGGGCATACAATGAGCAGTTCTTC,CASSVGPSGGAYNEQFF
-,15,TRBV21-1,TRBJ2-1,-,TGTGCCAGCCCCAGGGGGACTAGCGATCGGGATGAGCAGTTCTTC,CASPRGTSDRDEQFF
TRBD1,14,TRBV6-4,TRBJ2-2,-,TGTGCCAGCAGTGTCCAGGGGGCCGCCGGGGAGCTGTTTTTT,CASSVQGAAGELFF
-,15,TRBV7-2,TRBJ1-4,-,TGTGCCAGCAGCCTTACAGGGTTAACTAATGAAAAACTGTTTTTT,CASSLTGLTNEKLFF
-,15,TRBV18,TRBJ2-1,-,TGTGCCAGCTCACCAGGGGGAGGCTCCTACAATGAGCAGTTCTTC,CASSPGGGSYNEQFF
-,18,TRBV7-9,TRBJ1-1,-,TGTGCCAGCAGCTCGTACATTCGGGACATCTCAGAGGGCACTGAAGCTTTCTTT,CASSSYIRDISEGTEAFF
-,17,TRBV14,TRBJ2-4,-,TGTGCCAGCAGCCAAGGTCCAGCTACTCTCCTAGGAAACATTCAGTACTTC,CASSQGPATLLGNIQYF
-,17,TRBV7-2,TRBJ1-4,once,TGTGCCAGCAGCCCTTCCTTGACACTTGCAACTAATGAAAAACTGTTTTTT,CASSPSLTLATNEKLFF
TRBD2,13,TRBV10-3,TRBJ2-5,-,TGTGCCATCGGGCTAGCGGGAGTCAAGACCCAGTACTTC,CAIGLAGVKTQYF
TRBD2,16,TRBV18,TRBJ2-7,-,TGTGCCAGCTCACCCGGACTAGCGGGAGAGGCCTACGAGCAGTACTTC,CASSPGLAGEAYEQYF
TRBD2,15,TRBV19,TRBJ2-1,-,TGTGCCAGTAGATGGGGGGGACTAGCGCGGAATGAGCAGTTCTTC,CASRWGGLARNEQFF
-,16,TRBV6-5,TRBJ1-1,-,TGTGCCAGCAGTTCAATAAGACTGCTACTAGACACTGAAGCTTTCTTT,CASSSIRLLLDTEAFF
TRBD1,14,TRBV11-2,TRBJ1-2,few,TGTGCCAGCAACCTACAGGGGGGCCCTTATGGCTACACCTTC,CASNLQGGPYGYTF
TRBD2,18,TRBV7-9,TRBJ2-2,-,TGTGCCAGCAGAACTGGGACTAGCGGGAGGTATAGCACCGGGGAGCTGTTTTTT,CASRTGTSGRYSTGELFF
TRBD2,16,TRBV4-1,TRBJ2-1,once,TGCGCCAGCAGCCAAGATTTGCCTAGCGGCTACAATGAGCAGTTCTTC,CASSQDLPSGYNEQFF
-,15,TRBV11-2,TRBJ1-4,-,TGTGCCAGCAGCTTTTTGGGGGGGATAAATGAAAAACTGTTTTTT,CASSFLGGINEKLFF
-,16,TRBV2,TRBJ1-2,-,TGTGCCAGCAGTGAAGCGCTAGGGGGGGCTAACTATGGCTACACCTTC,CASSEALGGANYGYTF
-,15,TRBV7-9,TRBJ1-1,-,TGTGCCAGCAGCTTTGGGGGCGCCCCCGGAACTGAAGCTTTCTTT,CASSFGGAPGTEAFF
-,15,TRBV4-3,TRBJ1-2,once,TGCGCCAGCAGCCAAGATCTAGGGGGTAACTATGGCTACACCTTC,CASSQDLGGNYGYTF